This T cell receptor (beta chain) was identified during a study of T cells in Graves' hyperthyroidism and ophthalmopathy. As for the study in general: Peripheral blood draws took place at initial diagnosis, ahead of any treatment. The study's findings and limits: Most clonotypes expanded in the thyroid (above 0.001) were also present in blood.

The study enrolled patients aged 18 to 65 with newly diagnosed hyperthyroidism of under 2 months' duration. TCR beta CDR3 regions were amplified from RNA transcripts. The HTBI set primed first-round TCR CDR3 RT-PCR. TCRdb passed the multiplex PCR reads through MiXCR, listing each CDR3 protein once. The repertoire consists of approximately 600,000 distinct CDR3 sequences, with about 16% occurring once and the leading ten covering 3.8%. This CDR3 is built from 14 residues. V trimming: 3 bases; J trimming: 3 bases; junction bases outside the gene matches: 1. CDR1 is SNHLY, CDR2 FYNNEI, per germline. Points on this clonotype: Antigen: not known.

V and J are TRBV2 and TRBJ2-7; the match to TRBD2 covers 11 bases. Sequencing was performed on blood. The TCR was taken from a woman aged 25-40 years with Graves' hyperthyroidism. CDR3 nucleotides: TGTGCCAGCAGTGATGGACTAGCGGGCTACGAGCAGTACTTC. Its translation: CASSDGLAGYEQYF. The full variable domain, with the rest looked up from reference TRBV2 and TRBJ2-7, is EPEVTQTPSHQVTQMGQEVILRCVPISNHLYFYWYRQILGQKVEFLVSFYNNEISEKSEIFDDQFSVERPDGSNFTLKIRSTKLEDSAMYFCASSDGLAGYEQYFGPGTRLTVT.